This TCR beta chain stems from a study of T cells in tuberculosis. Across the study: Sequenced TCRs come from CD1B-GMM tetramer-binding T cells.

Chain pairing is unknown; alpha and beta were sequenced separately. The table came from immunoSEQ multiplex PCR; TCRdb's copy has only in-frame clones and leaves some out. The sample lists about 58,000 clones, roughly 88% occurring once. Germline CDR1 SQVTM, CDR2 ANQGSEA. This CDR3 is built from 16 residues. The junction had 4 bases not matched to a gene; V was cut back by 4 bases and J by 0 bases. Cells were sorted from thawed PBMC rested overnight and stained with GMM-loaded CD1B tetramer, viability dye and anti-CD3. C32 glucose monomycolate from Rhodococcus equi was loaded onto the CD1B tetramers. From each donor, approximately 100,000 tetramer-negative cells were sorted.

This sequence joins TRBV29-1 and TRBJ2-6; 9 nucleotides line up with TRBD1. The sequenced material came from CD1b-GMM tetramer-negative cells sorted from PBMCs. The TCR sequence derives from an adult woman with latent tuberculosis. The CDR3 DNA follows: TGCAGCGTTGTTGGGACAGGGATCTCTGGGGCCAACGTCCTGACTTTC. Translating gives CSVVGTGISGANVLTF. Drawing the rest from reference TRBV29-1 and TRBJ2-6, the complete variable domain is SAVISQKPSRDICQRGTSLTIQCQVDSQVTMMFWYRQQPGQSLTLIATANQGSEATYESGFVIDKFPISRPNLTFSTLTVSNMSPEDSSIYLCSVVGTGISGANVLTFGAGSRLTVL.